This T cell receptor (beta chain) was obtained from a study of OX40 agonist ivuxolimab in advanced cancers. Overall study findings and caveats: CD8+ T cells (on average) carried more expanded clones than CD4+ T cells.

The assay was immunoSEQ multiplex PCR, and TCRdb's table has in-frame clones only and misses some. The sample has 40,000 to 60,000 clones, 81% seen once. Notes on this clone: Antigen unknown.

This CDR3 is 13 amino acids long. Trimming pared 3 bases from V and 9 bases from J, leaving 12 bases between. The V gene's germline CDR1 is MGHRA and CDR2 YSYEKL. Sequencing used CD4+ or CD8+ T cells sorted from blood, obtained in a trial of the OX40 agonist ivuxolimab. This sequence joins TRBV4-1 and TRBJ2-1; D remains unclear. The TCR comes from an adult with an advanced solid tumor such as melanoma, head and neck, liver or kidney cancer. DNA for the CDR3: TGCGCCAGCAGCCAGGGGTGGACGGCTGAGCAGTTCTTC. Translating it yields CASSQGWTAEQFF.